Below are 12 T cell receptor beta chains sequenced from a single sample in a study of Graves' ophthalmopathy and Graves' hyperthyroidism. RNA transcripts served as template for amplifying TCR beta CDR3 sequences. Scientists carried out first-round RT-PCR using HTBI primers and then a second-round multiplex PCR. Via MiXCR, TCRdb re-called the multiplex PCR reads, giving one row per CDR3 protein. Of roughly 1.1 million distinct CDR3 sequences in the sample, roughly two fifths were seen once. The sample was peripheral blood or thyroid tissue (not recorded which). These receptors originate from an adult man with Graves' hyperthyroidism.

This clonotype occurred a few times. CDR3 residues: CASSLRVGGRETQYF. The DNA for the CDR3 is TGTGCCAGCAGCTTGCGGGTGGGGGGGCGAGAGACCCAGTACTTC. The rearrangement uses TRBV5-4 and TRBJ2-5; D may be TRBD2 (7 bases). Trimming pared 1 base from V and 4 bases from J, leaving 14 bases between. Germline V gene lookup returns CDR1 SGHNT and CDR2 YYREEE (reference sequence). CDR3 length: 15 residues.

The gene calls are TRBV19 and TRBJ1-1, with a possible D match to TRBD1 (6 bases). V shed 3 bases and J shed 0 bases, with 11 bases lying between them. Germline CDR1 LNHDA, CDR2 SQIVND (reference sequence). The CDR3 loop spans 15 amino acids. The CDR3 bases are TGTGCCAGTAGTATTCAGGGGATGATGAACACTGAAGCTTTCTTT. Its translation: CASSIQGMMNTEAFF.

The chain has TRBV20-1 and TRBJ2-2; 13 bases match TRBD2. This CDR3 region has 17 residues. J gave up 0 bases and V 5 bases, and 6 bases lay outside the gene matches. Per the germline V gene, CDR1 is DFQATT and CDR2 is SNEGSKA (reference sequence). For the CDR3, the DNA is TGCAGTGCTCCCGGAGGGACTAGCGGGACGAACACCGGGGAGCTGTTTTTT. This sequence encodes CSAPGGTSGTNTGELFF.

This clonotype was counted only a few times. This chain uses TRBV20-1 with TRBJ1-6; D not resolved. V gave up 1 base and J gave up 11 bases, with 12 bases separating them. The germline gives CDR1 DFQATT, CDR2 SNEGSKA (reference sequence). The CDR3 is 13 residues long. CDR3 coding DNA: TGCAGTGCTAGAGGGAGGTCCCGAACACCCCTCCACTTT. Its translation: CSARGRSRTPLHF.

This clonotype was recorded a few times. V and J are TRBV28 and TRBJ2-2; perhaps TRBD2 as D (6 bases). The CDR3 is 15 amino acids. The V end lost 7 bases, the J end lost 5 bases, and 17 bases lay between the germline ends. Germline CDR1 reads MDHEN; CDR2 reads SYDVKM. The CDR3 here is CASTEMGLDTGELFF. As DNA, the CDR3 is TGTGCCAGCACCGAAATGGGACTTGATACCGGGGAGCTGTTTTTT.

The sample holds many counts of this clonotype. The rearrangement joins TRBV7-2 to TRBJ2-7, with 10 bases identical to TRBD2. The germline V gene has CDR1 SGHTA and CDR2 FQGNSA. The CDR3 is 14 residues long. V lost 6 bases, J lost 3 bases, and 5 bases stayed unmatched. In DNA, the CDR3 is TGTGCCAGCAGGGGAAGGACTAGCGGCTACGAGCAGTACTTC. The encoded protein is CASRGRTSGYEQYF.

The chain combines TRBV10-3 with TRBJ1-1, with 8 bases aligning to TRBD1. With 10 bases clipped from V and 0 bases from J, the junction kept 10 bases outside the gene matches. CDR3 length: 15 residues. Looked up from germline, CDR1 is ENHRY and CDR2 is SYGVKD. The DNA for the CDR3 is TGTGCCAGCAGGGGATACAGGGGGATGAACACTGAAGCTTTCTTT. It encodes CASRGYRGMNTEAFF.

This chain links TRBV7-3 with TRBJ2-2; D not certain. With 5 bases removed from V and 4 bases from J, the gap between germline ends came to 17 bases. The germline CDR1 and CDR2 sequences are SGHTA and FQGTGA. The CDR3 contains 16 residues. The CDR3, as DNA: TGTGCCAGCAGCCCCGTGCGAACAGTCAGCACCGGGGAGCTGTTTTTT. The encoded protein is CASSPVRTVSTGELFF.

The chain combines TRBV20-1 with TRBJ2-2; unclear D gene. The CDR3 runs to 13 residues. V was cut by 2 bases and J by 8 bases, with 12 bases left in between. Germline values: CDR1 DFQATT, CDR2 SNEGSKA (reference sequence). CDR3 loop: CSARRGVVGELFF. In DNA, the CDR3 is TGCAGTGCTAGACGAGGAGTGGTAGGGGAGCTGTTTTTT.

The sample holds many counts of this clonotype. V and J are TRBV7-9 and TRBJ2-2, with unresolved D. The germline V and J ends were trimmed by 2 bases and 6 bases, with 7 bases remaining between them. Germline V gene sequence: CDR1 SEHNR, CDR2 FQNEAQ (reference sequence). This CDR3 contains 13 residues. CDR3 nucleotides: TGTGCCAGCAGCTTACGTGATCCCGGGGAGCTGTTTTTT. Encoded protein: CASSLRDPGELFF.

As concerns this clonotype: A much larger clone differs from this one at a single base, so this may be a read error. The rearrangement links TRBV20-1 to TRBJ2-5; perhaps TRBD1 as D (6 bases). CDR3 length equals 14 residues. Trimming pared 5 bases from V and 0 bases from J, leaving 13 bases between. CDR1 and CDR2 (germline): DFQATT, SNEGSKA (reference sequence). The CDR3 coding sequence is TGCAGTGCTCGCCCAGGGGTTAACCAAGAGACCCAGTACTTC. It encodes CSARPGVNQETQYF.

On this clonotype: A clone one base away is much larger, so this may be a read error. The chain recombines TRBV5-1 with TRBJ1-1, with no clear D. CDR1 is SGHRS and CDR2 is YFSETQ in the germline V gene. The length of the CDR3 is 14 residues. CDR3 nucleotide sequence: TGCGCCAGCGGCTTGGAGGGTATATACACTGAAGCTTTCTTT. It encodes CASGLEGIYTEAFF.